The T cell receptor beta chain described here comes from a study of blood T cell repertoires in COVID-19 (dated by TCRdb to about 2020). The study in broad terms: The collaborator samples originated in the United States, Italy and Spain and spanned the acute and convalescent phases of COVID-19. The prospective study material was composed of cDNA or gDNA derived from T cells, B-cell-depleted T cells, or PBMCs. The dataset comprised deeply sampled blood TCRbeta repertoires from subjects exposed to, actively infected with, or recovered from COVID-19. The repertoires were released in a freely available public database meant as a resource for research on the immune response to SARS-CoV-2. The samples were drawn from two sources: the first 160 participants of the ongoing ImmuneRACE study, and 1,254 subjects contributed by 6 global collaborators. A de-identified subject ID, COVID-19 status, age in years and sex were almost always included in the sample metadata. Where HLA class I and class II types were available, the types were taken from metadata supplied by the sample provider, not from assay-based typing.

Collaborating institutions collected whole blood in K2EDTA tubes following their own protocols. Collaborator samples were shipped for TCRbeta analysis as frozen whole blood, isolated PBMCs, or DNA extracted from either sample type. In the case of this clone: Its antigen is still unknown. Per-base quality was not reported, and no clone a single base away is much larger than it.

Counted from cysteine to phenylalanine, this CDR3 has 16 amino acids. The kept DNA is CDR3 alone, 48 bases in frame from the first base. Based on the germline V gene (reference sequence), the CDR1 and CDR2 sequences are SEHNR and FQNEAQ. V is pared back by 5 bases and J by 1 base, with 17 bases lying between the germline termini. The immunoSEQ Assay, a bias-controlled multiplex PCR, was used to amplify TCRbeta CDR3 regions from genomic DNA. Regarding the original processing steps: Nucleated cell counts per sample were estimated from amplification of reference gene primers within the assay. Sequence reads were collapsed and filtered to measure the absolute abundance of every unique TCRbeta CDR3 rearrangement. For each sample, productive Simpson clonality was calculated by taking the square root of Simpson's diversity index across productive rearrangements. The table comes from immuneACCESS by way of TCRdb, which keeps in-frame sequences with V and J called. Part of the clones is missing from these tables; in studies checked, under half for an unresolved V gene and the rest for unknown reasons. V and J calls and clone size come straight from that table; D and trimming were deduced from the DNA. This sample comprises some 530,000 clones, 70% to 90% of them detected only once. Clones ranked in the top ten supply roughly 3.1% of the sample.

Study-wide findings and limitations: How much clinical and demographic metadata was included differed by source and by participant, and the metadata was provided uncurated.

The chain is encoded by TRBV7-9 joined to TRBJ1-2; the D segment could be TRBD1, given 5 matching bases. Sequenced: peripheral blood. The clonotype comes from a human donor in a cohort sampled during active COVID-19. The CDR3 sequence is CASSPPGGGSNYGYTF. The DNA is TGTGCCAGCAGCCCACCCGGGGGGGGTAGTAACTATGGCTACACCTTC. With the portions outside the CDR3 filled from the reference TRBV7-9 and TRBJ1-2 genes, the complete variable region becomes DTGVSQNPRHKITKRGQNVTFRCDPISEHNRLYWYRQTLGQGPEFLTYFQNEAQLEKSRLLSDRFSAERPKGSFSTLEIQRTEQGDSAMYLCASSPPGGGSNYGYTFGSGTRLTVV.